This TCR beta chain stems from a study of early T cells in non-severe SARS-CoV-2 infection. Looking at the study overall: The study sequenced bulk RNA from unsorted whole blood, with chains unpaired.

Researchers tagged individual cDNA molecules with unique molecular identifiers. TCRdb ran MiXCR on the 5' RACE reads and lists one entry per CDR3 protein. The sample comprises about 56,000 distinct CDR3 sequences, about 10% of which are singletons, and 6% to 8% rests with the top ten. Germline V gives CDR1 DFQATT, CDR2 SNEGSKA (reference sequence). This CDR3 is built from 11 residues. Trimming took 6 bases from V and 9 from J, leaving 12 bases between them. This clonotype was seen ten or more times. This TCR derives from an adult who was a healthcare worker with PCR-confirmed SARS-CoV-2 infection or an uninfected control (not recorded which). The sequenced sample was whole blood. The chain carries TRBV20-1 and TRBJ2-1; the D is unclear. In DNA form, the CDR3 reads TGCAGTGCAGACGGAGAGGCTGAGCAGTTCTTC. Translated, it gives CSADGEAEQFF.